This T cell receptor beta chain was captured in a study of blood T cell repertoires in COVID-19. In the original workflow: Estimation of nucleated cell counts relied on the amplification of reference gene primers. TCRdb keeps only in-frame clones here, not all; method: immunoSEQ multiplex PCR. V and J calls and clone size are copied from that table; D and trimming were computed from the DNA. This table has a few hundred thousand clones, 84% appearing once. Germline values: CDR1 KGHSH, CDR2 LQKENI. The V end was cut by 6 bases, the J end by 0 bases, with 13 bases between. CDR3 length equals 15 residues.

The chain is built from TRBV18 and TRBJ2-3, with D possibly being TRBD1 (6 bases). The receptor comes from a man aged 45 to 65 with active or convalescent COVID-19. The sequenced sample consisted of peripheral blood. The CDR3 is CASSQVGQSTDTQYF. Here the CDR3 DNA reads TGTGCCAGCTCCCAAGTCGGACAGAGCACAGATACGCAGTATTTT.